The entry below gives a single T cell receptor (beta chain) sequence along with its context. This entry belongs to a study of PD-L1 blockade in urothelial cancer. As for the study in general: The researchers analyzed blood 3 weeks (second dose) and 6 weeks after treatment start.

The CDR3 runs 15 residues. V lost 0 bases and J lost 3, with 11 bases in between. Germline V gene data show CDR1 as LGHNA and CDR2 as YNFKEQ. TCRdb's table, derived via immunoSEQ multiplex PCR, lists solely in-frame clones and lacks some. The repertoire holds 29,000 or so clones, with around three quarters as singletons. The time point: peripheral blood 6 weeks after treatment start. Sampling of each patient yielded between 1 and 8 specimens, collected pretreatment and on-treatment. This material consisted of PBMCs, taken around atezolizumab (anti-PD-L1) treatment. The receptor's source is a man aged 65 to 85 with urothelial cancer. The rearrangement uses TRBV4-2 and TRBJ1-1; possible D gene TRBD1, 6 bases. CDR3 DNA sequence: TGTGCCAGCAGCCAAGATGGAGCAGGGGACACTGAAGCTTTCTTT. Translation gives CASSQDGAGDTEAFF.